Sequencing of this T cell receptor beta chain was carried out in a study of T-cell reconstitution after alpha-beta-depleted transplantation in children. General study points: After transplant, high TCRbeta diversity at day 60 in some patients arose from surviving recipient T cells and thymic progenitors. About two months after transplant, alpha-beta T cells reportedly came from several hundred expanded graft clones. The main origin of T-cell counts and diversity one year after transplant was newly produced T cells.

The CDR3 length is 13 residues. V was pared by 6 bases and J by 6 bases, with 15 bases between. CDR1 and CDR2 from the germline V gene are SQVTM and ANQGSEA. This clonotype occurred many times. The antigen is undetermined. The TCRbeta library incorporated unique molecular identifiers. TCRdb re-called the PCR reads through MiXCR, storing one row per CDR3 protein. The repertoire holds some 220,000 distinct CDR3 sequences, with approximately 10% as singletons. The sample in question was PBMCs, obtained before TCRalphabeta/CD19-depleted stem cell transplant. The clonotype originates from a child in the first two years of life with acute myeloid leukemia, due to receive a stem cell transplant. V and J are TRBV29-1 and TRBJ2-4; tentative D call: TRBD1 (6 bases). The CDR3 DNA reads TGCAGCGTCTCTGACAGGATTGGAAACATTCAGTACTTC. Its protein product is CSVSDRIGNIQYF.